The text below deals with one T cell receptor beta chain. Only in-frame clones appear in the TCRdb table, and some are missing; sequencing was by immunoSEQ multiplex PCR. This table has about 32,000 clones, roughly nine tenths appearing once. This sample was taken from a study of T cell changes during pregnancy in multiple sclerosis. The CDR3 totals 17 residues. Trimming at V came to 0 bases and at J to 1 base, leaving 9 bases not matched to a gene. The germline CDR1 and CDR2 sequences are SGHRS and YFSETQ. This material consisted of CD8+ T cells from peripheral blood mononuclear cells, taken in the second trimester of pregnancy. The chain carries TRBV5-1 and TRBJ1-2; TRBD1 matches 7 bases. The sequence came from a female donor with multiple sclerosis, enrolled in a pregnancy study. This CDR3 is CASSLVRGTVFNYGYTF. CDR3 in DNA: TGCGCCAGCAGCTTGGTCAGGGGGACAGTCTTTAACTATGGCTACACCTTC.